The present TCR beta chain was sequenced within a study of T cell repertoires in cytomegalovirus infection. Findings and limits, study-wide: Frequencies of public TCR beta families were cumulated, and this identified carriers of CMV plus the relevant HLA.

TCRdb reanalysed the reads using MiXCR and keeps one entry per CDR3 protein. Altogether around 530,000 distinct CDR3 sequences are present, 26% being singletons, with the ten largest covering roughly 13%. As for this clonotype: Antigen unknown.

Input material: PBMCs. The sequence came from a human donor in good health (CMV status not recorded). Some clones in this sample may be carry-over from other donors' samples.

The CDR3, as DNA: TGTGCCAGTCTAAACCGGGTAGCGGGAGTCGACACCGGGGAGCTGTTTTTT. The encoded protein is CASLNRVAGVDTGELFF. This chain links TRBV19 with TRBJ2-2, with TRBD2 matching 9 bases. From germline, CDR1 is LNHDA and CDR2 SQIVND (reference sequence). The CDR3 totals 17 residues. With 8 bases clipped from V and 3 bases from J, the junction kept 13 bases outside the gene matches.